Listed below are T cell receptor beta chains from one sample, sequenced in a study of OX40 agonist ivuxolimab in advanced cancers. Method: immunoSEQ multiplex PCR; TCRdb's copy keeps in-frame clones and lacks some. The repertoire holds tens of thousands of clones, 85% seen once, with about 4% in the top ten. The sample was CD4+ or CD8+ T cells sorted from blood, taken in a trial of the OX40 agonist ivuxolimab. The receptors shown here come from an adult with an advanced solid tumor such as melanoma, head and neck, liver or kidney cancer. CDR3s include the opening cysteine and the closing phenylalanine or tryptophan. A D gene is named only where the DNA matches it firmly. Some rows have no size entry. The others give once, few or many, or a class for an expanded clone.

clone_size: .
d_call: .
v_call: TRBV14
j_call: TRBJ2-4
cdr3_nt: TGTGCCAGCAGTTCTCTCGGGGGTTCCAAAAACATTCAGTACTTC
cdr3_aa: CASSSLGGSKNIQYF

clone_size: .
d_call: TRBD1
v_call: TRBV4-1
j_call: TRBJ1-4
cdr3_nt: TGCGCCAGCAGCTCACCGGGACAGGGGGCGGGAAAACTGTTTTTT
cdr3_aa: CASSSPGQGAGKLFF

clone_size: .
d_call: .
v_call: TRBV28
j_call: TRBJ1-1
cdr3_nt: TGTGCCAGCAGTTCGGACTCTTCCACTGAAGCTTTCTTT
cdr3_aa: CASSSDSSTEAFF

clone_size: .
d_call: .
v_call: TRBV5-1
j_call: TRBJ2-2
cdr3_nt: TGCGCCAGCAGCAAGGACAGTAACACCGGGGAGCTGTTTTTT
cdr3_aa: CASSKDSNTGELFF

clone_size: .
d_call: TRBD1
v_call: TRBV30
j_call: TRBJ1-2
cdr3_nt: TGTGCCTGGAGTAAACAGGGGGCGAGTGGCTACACCTTC
cdr3_aa: CAWSKQGASGYTF

clone_size: .
d_call: .
v_call: TRBV6-6
j_call: TRBJ2-7
cdr3_nt: TGTGCCAGCAGTTACTCTACGGTTAGTGAGCAGTACTTC
cdr3_aa: CASSYSTVSEQYF

clone_size: .
d_call: .
v_call: TRBV19
j_call: TRBJ2-7
cdr3_nt: TGTGCCAGTAGTATAGGGTGGGACGTGGGTTACGAGCAGTACTTC
cdr3_aa: CASSIGWDVGYEQYF

clone_size: .
d_call: .
v_call: TRBV4-1
j_call: TRBJ1-1
cdr3_nt: TGCGCCAGCAGCCAAATTGACGGCTCAAGGACTGAAGCTTTCTTT
cdr3_aa: CASSQIDGSRTEAFF

clone_size: .
d_call: TRBD1
v_call: TRBV10-3
j_call: TRBJ2-7
cdr3_nt: TGTGCCATCAGTGAGTCCAGGACAGGGGGCAACGAGCAGTACTTC
cdr3_aa: CAISESRTGGNEQYF

clone_size: .
d_call: .
v_call: TRBV7-3
j_call: TRBJ2-6
cdr3_nt: TGTGCCAGCAGCTTAACCTCTGGGGCCAACGTCCTGACTTTC
cdr3_aa: CASSLTSGANVLTF

clone_size: .
d_call: TRBD2
v_call: TRBV6-5
j_call: TRBJ2-3
cdr3_nt: TGTGCCAGCATGTTAGCGGGAGTAGATACGCAGTATTTT
cdr3_aa: CASMLAGVDTQYF

clone_size: few
d_call: TRBD1
v_call: TRBV28
j_call: TRBJ2-7
cdr3_nt: TGTGCCAGCGACGACAGGGGGCTTTCCTACGAGCAGTACTTC
cdr3_aa: CASDDRGLSYEQYF

clone_size: .
d_call: .
v_call: TRBV7-2
j_call: TRBJ2-7
cdr3_nt: TGTGCCAGCAGCTTAGGCGGGACCCCCTACGAGCAGTACTTC
cdr3_aa: CASSLGGTPYEQYF

clone_size: .
d_call: TRBD2
v_call: TRBV4-2
j_call: TRBJ2-5
cdr3_nt: TGTGCCAGCAGTTCTCTGCCGGGACTAGCGGGTAACCAAGAGACCCAGTACTTC
cdr3_aa: CASSSLPGLAGNQETQYF

clone_size: .
d_call: .
v_call: TRBV2
j_call: TRBJ2-2
cdr3_nt: TGTGCCAGCCTAAGGCTGATCTCGAACACCGGGGAGCTGTTTTTT
cdr3_aa: CASLRLISNTGELFF

clone_size: .
d_call: .
v_call: TRBV11-2
j_call: TRBJ2-7
cdr3_nt: TGTGCCAGCAGCTTAGGGAGCGGATCCTACGAGCAGTACTTC
cdr3_aa: CASSLGSGSYEQYF

clone_size: once
d_call: .
v_call: TRBV5-1
j_call: TRBJ1-1
cdr3_nt: TGCGCCAGCAGCGCCGAGTGGGGCGCTGAAGCTTTCTTT
cdr3_aa: CASSAEWGAEAFF

clone_size: .
d_call: TRBD1
v_call: TRBV2
j_call: TRBJ2-7
cdr3_nt: TGTGCCAGCAGTTCACCGGGACAGGCAACCTACGAGCAGTACTTC
cdr3_aa: CASSSPGQATYEQYF

clone_size: .
d_call: .
v_call: TRBV5-4
j_call: TRBJ2-7
cdr3_nt: TGTGCCAGCAGTCAAGGTGGGGACGAGCAGTACTTC
cdr3_aa: CASSQGGDEQYF

clone_size: .
d_call: .
v_call: TRBV11-1
j_call: TRBJ2-3
cdr3_nt: TGTGCCAGCAGCGCACTTAAAGGGGGTGAGAGGTTCGCAGATACGCAGTATTTT
cdr3_aa: CASSALKGGERFADTQYF

clone_size: .
d_call: TRBD2
v_call: TRBV9
j_call: TRBJ2-3
cdr3_nt: TGTGCCAGCAGCGGAATTAGCGGGAGGCCCGATACGCAGTATTTT
cdr3_aa: CASSGISGRPDTQYF

clone_size: .
d_call: .
v_call: TRBV13
j_call: TRBJ2-1
cdr3_nt: TGTGCCAGCAGCTTAAGTCCAGGGTTTGGGAGCTCCTACAATGAGCAGTTCTTC
cdr3_aa: CASSLSPGFGSSYNEQFF

clone_size: few
d_call: .
v_call: TRBV7-8
j_call: TRBJ1-5
cdr3_nt: TGTGCCAGCAGCTCCCGTGGGGTTCAGCCCCAGCATTTT
cdr3_aa: CASSSRGVQPQHF

clone_size: .
d_call: TRBD1
v_call: TRBV6-5
j_call: TRBJ1-6
cdr3_nt: TGTGCCAGCAGCCTGGTCGGGACAGGGAATTCACCCCTCCACTTT
cdr3_aa: CASSLVGTGNSPLHF

clone_size: .
d_call: .
v_call: TRBV5-1
j_call: TRBJ1-2
cdr3_nt: TGCGCCAGCAGCTTGGAATCCCTTAACTATGGCTACACCTTC
cdr3_aa: CASSLESLNYGYTF

clone_size: few
d_call: .
v_call: TRBV11-3
j_call: TRBJ2-7
cdr3_nt: TGTGCCAGCAGCCCCCCGGAAGGGCCGGGGGAGCAGTACTTC
cdr3_aa: CASSPPEGPGEQYF

clone_size: .
d_call: .
v_call: TRBV14
j_call: TRBJ2-1
cdr3_nt: TGTGCCAGCAGCCAAAAGATTGAGCAGTTCTTC
cdr3_aa: CASSQKIEQFF

clone_size: .
d_call: .
v_call: TRBV11-2
j_call: TRBJ1-4
cdr3_nt: TGTGCCAGCAGCTTAGAGGCTGCAACTAATGAAAAACTGTTTTTT
cdr3_aa: CASSLEAATNEKLFF

clone_size: .
d_call: .
v_call: TRBV28
j_call: TRBJ1-2
cdr3_nt: TGTGCCAGCAGTTGGGGGGCGAACTATGGCTACACCTTC
cdr3_aa: CASSWGANYGYTF

clone_size: .
d_call: TRBD2
v_call: TRBV11-3
j_call: TRBJ2-7
cdr3_nt: TGTGCCAGCAGCTTCTCGGGACTAGCTGGCGAGCAGTACTTC
cdr3_aa: CASSFSGLAGEQYF

clone_size: .
d_call: TRBD2
v_call: TRBV18
j_call: TRBJ2-7
cdr3_nt: TGTGCCAGCTCACCAGCGGGACTAGCGGGAGTAAACGAGCAGTACTTC
cdr3_aa: CASSPAGLAGVNEQYF

clone_size: .
d_call: .
v_call: TRBV30
j_call: TRBJ1-2
cdr3_nt: TGTGCCTGGCGAGCTAACTATGGCTACACCTTC
cdr3_aa: CAWRANYGYTF

clone_size: .
d_call: TRBD2
v_call: TRBV27
j_call: TRBJ2-1
cdr3_nt: TGTGCCAGCAGTTTTACTAGCGGGAGGGCGTGGCAGTTCTTC
cdr3_aa: CASSFTSGRAWQFF

clone_size: .
d_call: .
v_call: TRBV18
j_call: TRBJ1-4
cdr3_nt: TGTGCCAGCTCACCAGCAGGGAGGGGTTCAACTAATGAAAAACTGTTTTTT
cdr3_aa: CASSPAGRGSTNEKLFF

clone_size: .
d_call: TRBD1
v_call: TRBV10-3
j_call: TRBJ1-1
cdr3_nt: TGTGCCACACGGGACAGTGTGGTTCTTAGGGACACTGAAGCTTTCTTT
cdr3_aa: CATRDSVVLRDTEAFF

clone_size: .
d_call: .
v_call: TRBV4-1
j_call: TRBJ2-1
cdr3_nt: TGCGCCAGCAGCTATCAAAGCATGGCCTACAATGAGCAGTTCTTC
cdr3_aa: CASSYQSMAYNEQFF

clone_size: few
d_call: .
v_call: TRBV19
j_call: TRBJ2-2
cdr3_nt: TGTGCCAGTAGTATATCCCAGAACACCGGGGAGCTGTTTTTT
cdr3_aa: CASSISQNTGELFF

clone_size: once
d_call: .
v_call: TRBV30
j_call: TRBJ2-2
cdr3_nt: TGTGCCTGGACGCATGGTTACACCGGGGAGCTGTTTTTT
cdr3_aa: CAWTHGYTGELFF

clone_size: .
d_call: .
v_call: TRBV28
j_call: TRBJ2-3
cdr3_nt: TGTGCCAGCAGTTCCCCCCGGGGGACGACAGATACGCAGTATTTT
cdr3_aa: CASSSPRGTTDTQYF

clone_size: .
d_call: TRBD1
v_call: TRBV11-2
j_call: TRBJ2-2
cdr3_nt: TGTGCCAGCAGCTCATCACCCCGGACAGGGCTACCGAACACCGGGGAGCTGTTTTTT
cdr3_aa: CASSSSPRTGLPNTGELFF

clone_size: .
d_call: .
v_call: TRBV30
j_call: TRBJ2-5
cdr3_nt: TGTGCCTGGAGTGACGCGGTTTTGGAGACCCAGTACTTC
cdr3_aa: CAWSDAVLETQYF

clone_size: .
d_call: TRBD2
v_call: TRBV11-3
j_call: TRBJ2-5
cdr3_nt: TGTGCCAGCAGCCTGGGACTAGCGGTTGTAGCAGAGACCCAGTACTTC
cdr3_aa: CASSLGLAVVAETQYF

clone_size: .
d_call: .
v_call: TRBV14
j_call: TRBJ2-1
cdr3_nt: TGTGCCAGCAGCCAAGATGGTATCCATGAGCAGTTCTTC
cdr3_aa: CASSQDGIHEQFF

clone_size: .
d_call: TRBD2
v_call: TRBV6-1
j_call: TRBJ2-1
cdr3_nt: TGTGCCAGCAGTGAAAGTCTAGCGGGAGTTAGTGAGCAGTTCTTC
cdr3_aa: CASSESLAGVSEQFF

clone_size: .
d_call: .
v_call: TRBV6-5
j_call: TRBJ1-5
cdr3_nt: TGTGCCAGCAGTCAGAGGGGGTACGGGAATCAGCCCCAGCATTTT
cdr3_aa: CASSQRGYGNQPQHF

clone_size: .
d_call: .
v_call: TRBV7-9
j_call: TRBJ2-2
cdr3_nt: TGTGCCAGCAGCCGGGACCCGAACACCGGGGAGCTGTTTTTT
cdr3_aa: CASSRDPNTGELFF

clone_size: .
d_call: TRBD2
v_call: TRBV28
j_call: TRBJ2-7
cdr3_nt: TGTGCCAGCAGTTATGTGGTGGCTAGCGGGAGTTGGACCTACGAGCAGTACTTC
cdr3_aa: CASSYVVASGSWTYEQYF

clone_size: .
d_call: .
v_call: TRBV28
j_call: TRBJ2-2
cdr3_nt: TGTGCCAGCGTTTGGGGAAGGGGCGTCGGGGAGCTGTTTTTT
cdr3_aa: CASVWGRGVGELFF

clone_size: .
d_call: .
v_call: TRBV11-3
j_call: TRBJ2-7
cdr3_nt: TGTGCCAGCAGCTTAGATCCCACCACGTACGAGCAGTACTTC
cdr3_aa: CASSLDPTTYEQYF

clone_size: few
d_call: .
v_call: TRBV7-9
j_call: TRBJ2-5
cdr3_nt: TGTGCCAGCAGCTTTCCCGGGACTCGAGAGACCCAGTACTTC
cdr3_aa: CASSFPGTRETQYF

clone_size: .
d_call: TRBD1
v_call: TRBV7-3
j_call: TRBJ2-3
cdr3_nt: TGTGCCAGTGGACAGGGACACATCACAGATACGCAGTATTTT
cdr3_aa: CASGQGHITDTQYF

clone_size: once
d_call: .
v_call: TRBV2
j_call: TRBJ1-4
cdr3_nt: TGTGCCAGCAGTGAGGGGACAAGAAATGAAAAACTGTTTTTT
cdr3_aa: CASSEGTRNEKLFF

clone_size: .
d_call: .
v_call: TRBV28
j_call: TRBJ2-5
cdr3_nt: TGTGCCAGCAGTTTATTGGAGACCCAGTACTTC
cdr3_aa: CASSLLETQYF

clone_size: .
d_call: .
v_call: TRBV7-9
j_call: TRBJ2-7
cdr3_nt: TGTGCCAGCAGCTCGTATCTCCGGGACTACGAGCAGTACTTC
cdr3_aa: CASSSYLRDYEQYF

clone_size: .
d_call: .
v_call: TRBV4-1
j_call: TRBJ1-5
cdr3_nt: TGCGCCAGCAGCCAAGACCCAAATCAGCCCCAGCATTTT
cdr3_aa: CASSQDPNQPQHF